This TCR beta chain emerged from a study of blood T cells in healthy people across ages. A second roughly 7 to 12 cycle PCR used barcoded and J-beta primers. TCRdb analysed the 5' RACE reads with MiXCR anew, one entry per CDR3 protein. The repertoire holds some 800,000 distinct CDR3 sequences, roughly 25% seen once, with roughly 3.8% in the top ten. This CDR3 spans 15 amino acids. Trimming removed 0 bases at V and 0 bases at J, with 9 bases between. Germline V lookup: CDR1 SGDLS, CDR2 YYNGEE. This clonotype was detected only a few times. The data were also submitted as part of a second study, on T cells of mothers and their children.

The V and J genes are TRBV9 and TRBJ2-5; D is possibly TRBD1 (5 bases). The clonotype originates from a boy aged 5-17 years in good health. The sequenced material came from blood. The CDR3 here is CASSVGQGDQETQYF. The DNA of the CDR3 is TGTGCCAGCAGCGTAGGGCAGGGTGACCAAGAGACCCAGTACTTC.